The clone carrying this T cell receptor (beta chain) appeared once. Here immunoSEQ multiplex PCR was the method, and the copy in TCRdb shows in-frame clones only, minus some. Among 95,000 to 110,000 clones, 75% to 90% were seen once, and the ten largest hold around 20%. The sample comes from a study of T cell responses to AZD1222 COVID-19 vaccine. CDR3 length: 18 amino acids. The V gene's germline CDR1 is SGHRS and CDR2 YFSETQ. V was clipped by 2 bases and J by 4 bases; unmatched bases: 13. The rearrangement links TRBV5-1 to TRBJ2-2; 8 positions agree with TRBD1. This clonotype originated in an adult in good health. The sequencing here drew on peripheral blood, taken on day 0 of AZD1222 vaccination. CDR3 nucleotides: TGCGCCAGCAGCTTTGCCAGGGGGCGCCTTTTTGGCACCGGGGAGCTGTTTTTT. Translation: CASSFARGRLFGTGELFF.